This TCR beta chain was found in a study of yellow fever vaccine responses in identical twins. General study findings and limits: Convergence reportedly seemed to mark part of the twins' vaccine T cell response, with personalization marking the rest.

TCRdb re-analysed the RT-PCR reads in MiXCR, keeping a single row per CDR3 protein. The table lists over 20,000 distinct CDR3 sequences, around 77% of them singletons, with about 5% in the top ten. Note on this clonotype: What it recognizes is unknown.

Trimming left V 3 bases short and J 1 base short, with 9 bases between. This CDR3 has 15 amino acids. This chain links TRBV12-3 or TRBV12-4 with TRBJ2-2; D is uncertain. Source: T cells from blood (PBMCs), unsorted or a sorted subset (not recorded which), taken before or after yellow fever vaccination (not recorded which). The sequence was obtained from a woman younger than 30 who received the yellow fever vaccine. CDR3 bases: TGTGCCAGCAGTTTCGTCAGAGAGAACACCGGGGAGCTGTTTTTT. Residues: CASSFVRENTGELFF.